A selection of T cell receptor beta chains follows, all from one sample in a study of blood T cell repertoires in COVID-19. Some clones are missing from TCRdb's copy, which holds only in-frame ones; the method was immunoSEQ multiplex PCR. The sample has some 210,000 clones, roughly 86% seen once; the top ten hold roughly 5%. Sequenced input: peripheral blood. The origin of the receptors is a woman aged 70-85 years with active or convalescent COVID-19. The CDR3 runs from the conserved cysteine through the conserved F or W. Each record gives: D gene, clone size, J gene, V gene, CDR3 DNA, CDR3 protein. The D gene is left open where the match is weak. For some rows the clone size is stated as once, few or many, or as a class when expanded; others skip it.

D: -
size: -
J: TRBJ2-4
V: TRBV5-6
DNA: TGTGCCAGCAGCTTGGGGCAGGGTCTTGGCATTCAGTACTTC
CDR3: CASSLGQGLGIQYF

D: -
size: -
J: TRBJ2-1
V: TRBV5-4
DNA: TGTGCCAGCAGCAGGGACGGGAGCTCCTACAATGAGCAGTTCTTC
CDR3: CASSRDGSSYNEQFF

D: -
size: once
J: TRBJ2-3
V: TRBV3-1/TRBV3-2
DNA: TGTGCCAGCAGCCCGGGTACTAGCCGAGGAGATACGCAGTATTTT
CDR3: CASSPGTSRGDTQYF

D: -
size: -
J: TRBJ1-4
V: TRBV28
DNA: TGTGCCAGCAGTGTGGGGGGATCTGAAAAACTGTTTTTT
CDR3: CASSVGGSEKLFF

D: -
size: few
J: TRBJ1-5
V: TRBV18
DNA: TGTGCCAGCTCACTGGGTCAGGGGCCCCAGCATTTT
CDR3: CASSLGQGPQHF

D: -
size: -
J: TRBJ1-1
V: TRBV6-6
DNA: TGTGCCAGCAGTCCCCACATTGACTTGAAGAACACTGAAGCTTTCTTT
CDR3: CASSPHIDLKNTEAFF

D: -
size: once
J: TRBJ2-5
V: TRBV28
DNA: TGTGCCAGCAGTTTTGATGGAGAGGCGAGAATATACTTC
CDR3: CASSFDGEARIYF

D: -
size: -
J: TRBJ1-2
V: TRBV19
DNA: TGTGCCAGTAGTGGGGGGAGAGGCTACACCTTC
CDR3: CASSGGRGYTF

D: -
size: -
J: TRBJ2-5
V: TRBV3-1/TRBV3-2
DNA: TGTGCCAGCAGCCCTTACTCCGCGGAGACCCAGTACTTC
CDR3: CASSPYSAETQYF

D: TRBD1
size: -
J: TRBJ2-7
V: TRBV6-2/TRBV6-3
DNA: TGTGCCAGCAGCTCTAGGCCGACAGGGACCGAGCAGTACTTC
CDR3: CASSSRPTGTEQYF

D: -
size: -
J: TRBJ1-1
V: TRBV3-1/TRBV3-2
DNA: TGTGCCAGCAGAAGGGACAAGCCGAACACTGAAGCTTTCTTT
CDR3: CASRRDKPNTEAFF

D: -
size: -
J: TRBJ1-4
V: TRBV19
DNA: TGTGCCGCATCCTATTCGACAGAGCGTGCCGAAAAACTGTTTTTT
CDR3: CAASYSTERAEKLFF

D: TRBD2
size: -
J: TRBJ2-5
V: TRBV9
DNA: TGTGCCAGCAGCGATGGACTAGCGGGATTGTCAGAGACCCAGTACTTC
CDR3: CASSDGLAGLSETQYF

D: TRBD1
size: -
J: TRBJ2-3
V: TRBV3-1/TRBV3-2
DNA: TGTGCCAGCAGCCAGGCCGGACAGGGGGCGGATACGCAGTATTTT
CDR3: CASSQAGQGADTQYF

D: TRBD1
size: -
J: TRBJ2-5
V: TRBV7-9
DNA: TGTGCCAGCAGCTTAGCAGGGGGCGAGACCCAGTACTTC
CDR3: CASSLAGGETQYF

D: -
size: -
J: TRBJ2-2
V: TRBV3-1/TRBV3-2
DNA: TGTGCCAGCAGGGCCCACGGGACTCACACCGGGGAGCTGTTTTTT
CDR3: CASRAHGTHTGELFF